The 14 T cell receptor beta chains below come from one sample, sequenced in a study of blood T cell repertoires in COVID-19. Sequencing was performed with immunoSEQ multiplex PCR; in TCRdb, only in-frame clones are kept and a portion is missing. The sample holds some 170,000 clones, around 80% seen once. Sequenced input: peripheral blood. The receptor source for this set is a man in his sixties with acute or convalescent COVID-19.

This chain joins TRBV9 and TRBJ2-1; 7 bases map to TRBD2. CDR3 length equals 20 residues. The V and J ends lost 0 bases and 0 bases, in that order; junction bases with no gene match: 15. Germline V lookup: CDR1 SGDLS, CDR2 YYNGEE. The CDR3 DNA sequence: TGTGCCAGCAGCGTAGCCCGGCTAGCGGTGGGAGGTGACTCCTACAATGAGCAGTTCTTC. Protein sequence: CASSVARLAVGGDSYNEQFF.

The V gene is TRBV13, the J gene TRBJ1-2, with D possibly TRBD1 on 5 matching bases. The CDR3 length is 14 residues. Germline V gene data show CDR1 as PRHDT and CDR2 as FYEKMQ (reference sequence). Trimming removed 0 bases at V and 6 bases at J, with 11 bases between. CDR3: CASSLGKGRNGYTF. CDR3 in DNA: TGTGCCAGCAGCTTAGGCAAGGGGCGAAATGGCTACACCTTC.

The chain has TRBV19 and TRBJ1-1, with D possibly being TRBD1 (5 bases). CDR3 length equals 18 residues. Trimming pared 4 bases from V and 8 bases from J, leaving 29 bases between. Germline V gene lookup returns CDR1 LNHDA and CDR2 SQIVND (reference sequence). The CDR3 protein is CASSRGDGDRFLIGEAFF. The CDR3 DNA reads TGTGCCAGTAGTAGGGGGGACGGGGACCGATTCCTTATAGGGGAAGCTTTCTTT.

This clone was seen a handful of times. The V gene is TRBV6-5, the J gene TRBJ2-7; the match to TRBD1 covers 11 bases. The trim removed 6 bases at V and 4 bases at J, leaving 5 bases unmatched. The CDR3 covers 14 residues. In germline, CDR1 is MNHEY, CDR2 SVGAGI. CDR3 sequence reads: CASSFGTGGYEQYF. The CDR3 DNA reads TGTGCCAGCAGCTTTGGGACAGGGGGGTACGAGCAGTACTTC.

The rearrangement links TRBV2 to TRBJ2-3, with TRBD2 as a possible D gene (5 bases). Trimming took 0 bases from V and 1 from J, leaving 11 bases between them. There are 16 residues in the CDR3. The germline V gene encodes CDR1 SNHLY and CDR2 FYNNEI. The CDR3 DNA follows: TGTGCCAGCAGTGAAGCGGAGGCGGTCGGCACAGATACGCAGTATTTT. Translating it yields CASSEAEAVGTDTQYF.

This clone was counted only a few times. The V gene is TRBV11-2, the J gene TRBJ1-5; no reliable D call. Trimming left V 1 base short and J 4 bases short, with 11 bases between. This CDR3 spans 15 amino acids. The germline gives CDR1 SGHAT, CDR2 FQNNGV. As DNA, the CDR3 is TGTGCCAGCAGCTTAGCGGGTCAGCTTAATCAGCCCCAGCATTTT. Amino acid sequence: CASSLAGQLNQPQHF.

J is TRBJ2-1 and V is TRBV15, with TRBD2 as a possible D gene (6 bases). Per germline, CDR1 LNHNV and CDR2 YYDKDF (reference sequence). There are 15 residues in the CDR3. Trimming left V 3 bases short and J 2 bases short, with 11 bases between. The CDR3 nucleotides are TGTGCCACCAGCAGTGGACTAACGACCTACAATGAGCAGTTCTTC. Its protein product is CATSSGLTTYNEQFF.

The chain has TRBV7-2 and TRBJ1-4, with a tentative D call TRBD1 (6 bases). Germline-derived CDR1 and CDR2 are SGHTA and FQGNSA. The V and J ends lost 0 bases and 10 bases respectively, with 12 bases between them. CDR3 size: 14 residues. The DNA for the CDR3 is TGTGCCAGCAGCTTAGCACAGGGCTCGGGAAAACTGTTTTTT. It encodes CASSLAQGSGKLFF.

The J gene is TRBJ1-2, the V gene TRBV5-1, with TRBD1 identical over 8 bases. Germline CDR1 SGHRS, CDR2 YFSETQ. V trimming: 5 bases; J trimming: 6 bases; junction bases outside the gene matches: 3. CDR3 length: 12 amino acids. This chain's CDR3 is CASSKDRDGYTF. The CDR3 DNA reads TGCGCCAGCAGTAAGGACAGGGATGGCTACACCTTC.

This chain links TRBV3-1 (or the pseudogene TRBV3-2) with TRBJ1-2; D may be TRBD1 (6 bases). The germline V gene encodes CDR1 LGHDT and CDR2 YNNKEL (reference sequence). The germline V and J ends were trimmed by 1 base and 4 bases, with 10 bases remaining between them. This CDR3 region has 14 residues. CDR3: CASSQGSGAYGYTF. The CDR3 DNA sequence: TGTGCCAGCAGCCAAGGGTCAGGGGCCTATGGCTACACCTTC.

The rearrangement uses TRBV11-2 and TRBJ1-4; D gene unclear. Germline V gene sequence: CDR1 SGHAT, CDR2 FQNNGV. The CDR3 runs to 12 residues. Trimming took 6 bases from V and 12 from J, leaving 14 bases between them. The CDR3 reads CASRSPSGELFF. The CDR3 DNA reads as TGTGCCAGCAGGAGTCCCTCAGGTGAACTGTTTTTT.

V is TRBV6-5 and J is TRBJ2-7, with D unresolved. CDR3 length: 14 residues. Trimming removed 4 bases from V and 2 bases from J, with 12 bases in between. Per the germline V gene, CDR1 is MNHEY and CDR2 is SVGAGI. The DNA of the CDR3 is TGTGCCAGCAGTTCCCCAGGAACGACCTACGAGCAGTACTTC. It codes for CASSSPGTTYEQYF.

The chain recombines TRBV19 with TRBJ1-4, with TRBD1 matching 7 bases. The germline V gene has CDR1 LNHDA and CDR2 SQIVND (reference sequence). J gave up 3 bases and V 5 bases, and 6 bases lay outside the gene matches. This CDR3 contains 15 residues. CDR3 amino acids: CASSPRDSPNEKLFF. The CDR3 bases are TGTGCCAGTAGTCCTCGGGACAGTCCTAATGAAAAACTGTTTTTT.

The chain recombines TRBV7-6 with TRBJ2-1, with 12 bases identical to TRBD2. The CDR3 runs 16 residues. Germline values: CDR1 SGHVS, CDR2 FNYEAQ. V shed 5 bases and J 9 bases; nucleotides not matched to a gene: 11. This chain's CDR3 is CASSPQASGGASEQFF. In DNA, the CDR3 is TGTGCCAGCAGCCCCCAGGCTAGCGGGGGGGCCAGTGAGCAGTTCTTC.